This entry describes one T cell receptor beta chain. This sample stems from a study of T cell changes during pregnancy in multiple sclerosis. Germline V lookup: CDR1 SGDLS, CDR2 YYNGEE. This CDR3 spans 15 amino acids. Trimming left V 3 bases short and J 2 bases short, with 15 bases between. Only in-frame clones appear in the TCRdb table, and some are missing; sequencing was by immunoSEQ multiplex PCR. The sample shows 40,000 to 50,000 clones, roughly nine tenths of them seen only once. The specimen comprised CD8+ T cells from peripheral blood mononuclear cells, sampled after pregnancy. The receptor was derived from a female donor with multiple sclerosis, enrolled in a pregnancy study. The genes are TRBV9 and TRBJ2-7; D may be TRBD2 (7 bases). CDR3 coding DNA: TGTGCCAGCAGCGGGGTGGGGGGGCCAACCTACGAGCAGTACTTC. Its protein product is CASSGVGGPTYEQYF.